The 18 T cell receptor beta chains in this list originate from one sample, sequenced in a study of neurological immune-mediated disorders (dated by TCRdb to about 2019). Library construction relied on 5' RACE. The reads were generated on an Illumina HiSeq 2500. Through fastp at Q25 and MiXCR, TCRdb rebuilt clones from the public reads, retaining in-frame beta chains. Identical CDR3 proteins give one entry, which carries the most common genes and DNA. The sample table shows 75,000 to 90,000 distinct CDR3 sequences, and 10% are seen once. Clones ranked in the top ten supply about 1.8% of the sample. The sample was PBMCs. These receptors all come from a man aged 35-49 years in good health.

This clonotype was found many times. The chain uses TRBV27 and TRBJ2-3; D call uncertain. Trimming removed 6 bases from V and 6 bases from J, with 7 bases in between. CDR1 is MNHEY, CDR2 SMNVEV, per germline (reference sequence). This CDR3 region has 11 residues. For the CDR3, the DNA is TGTGCCAGCAGGGAGAGGGATACGCAGTATTTT. Translated: CASRERDTQYF.

This clonotype was counted ten times or more. V gene TRBV29-1 combines with J gene TRBJ1-3; D is undetermined. From germline, CDR1 is SQVTM and CDR2 ANQGSEA. V was cut by 4 bases and J by 0 bases, with 4 bases left in between. The CDR3 sequence is 12 residues long. In DNA, the CDR3 is TGCAGCGTTGGCAGCTCTGGAAACACCATATATTTT. Its translation is CSVGSSGNTIYF.

This clonotype was picked up many times. J is TRBJ2-5 and V is TRBV20-1; D not certain. Between the trimmed V and J ends, which lost 3 bases and 3 bases, there was a span of 14 bases. The germline gives CDR1 DFQATT, CDR2 SNEGSKA (reference sequence). This CDR3 spans 14 amino acids. CDR3 nucleotide sequence: TGCAGTGCTAGGGTTCTTAACGCTAAAGAGACCCAGTACTTC. This gives the protein CSARVLNAKETQYF.

This clonotype was found many times. This rearrangement joins TRBV11-2 to TRBJ2-7, with D possibly being TRBD1 (6 bases). CDR3 length: 17 residues. Germline assignment: CDR1 SGHAT and CDR2 FQNNGV. Between the trimmed V and J ends, which lost 0 bases and 4 bases, there was a span of 19 bases. The CDR3 DNA sequence: TGTGCCAGCAGCTTAGATTGGCTGACTCTAGGGGGATACGAGCAGTACTTC. Encoded protein: CASSLDWLTLGGYEQYF.

This clonotype was observed many times. V usage is TRBV5-6 and J usage is TRBJ1-3, with 8 bases identical to TRBD1. This CDR3 spans 15 amino acids. Germline CDR1 is SGHDT and CDR2 is YYEEEE. V lost 4 bases and J lost 10; bases outside the gene matches: 13. The CDR3 bases are TGTGCCAGCAGCCCGTCAGGGGGCAGGGTTTTAACCATATATTTT. Protein sequence: CASSPSGGRVLTIYF.

Many counts were recorded for this clonotype. The chain combines TRBV5-1 with TRBJ2-7; 11 bases align to TRBD1. Germline V gene sequence: CDR1 SGHRS, CDR2 YFSETQ. CDR3 length: 15 amino acids. Unmatched junction bases numbered 10, after V lost 5 bases and J lost 6 bases. The chain's CDR3 is CASSIGQGAEPEQYF. The CDR3 DNA follows: TGCGCCAGCAGTATAGGACAGGGGGCAGAACCCGAGCAGTACTTC.

This clonotype was picked up many times. V usage is TRBV5-4 and J usage is TRBJ2-7; TRBD1 matches 8 bases. The ends lost 3 bases at V and 2 bases at J; junction bases unmatched: 10. Germline CDR1 is SGHNT and CDR2 is YYREEE (reference sequence). The CDR3 sequence is 16 residues long. CDR3 nucleotide sequence: TGTGCCAGCAGCTCGGGACAGGCGACGTTAACCTACGAGCAGTACTTC. It is translated as CASSSGQATLTYEQYF.

The table lists this clonotype with many counts. The gene calls are TRBV20-1 and TRBJ1-6; D gene uncertain. Germline V gene lookup returns CDR1 DFQATT and CDR2 SNEGSKA (reference sequence). The CDR3 contains 14 residues. Trimming pared 3 bases from V and 8 bases from J, leaving 14 bases between. The CDR3 loop is CSASKDGTYSPLHF. The CDR3 nucleotides are TGCAGTGCTAGCAAGGACGGAACCTATTCACCCCTCCACTTT.

This clonotype was seen repeatedly, ten times or more. The V gene is TRBV7-9, the J gene TRBJ2-1; D is tentatively TRBD1 or TRBD2 (5 bases each). This CDR3 has 14 amino acids. Germline V CDR1 and CDR2: SEHNR, FQNEAQ (reference sequence). The V end was cut by 5 bases, the J end by 5 bases, with 13 bases between. The DNA of the CDR3 is TGTGCCAGCAGCCGGGACGGCGACAACAATGAGCAGTTCTTC. Amino acid sequence: CASSRDGDNNEQFF.

This sequence joins TRBV27 and TRBJ2-3; TRBD2 agrees at 11 bases. Trimming removed 8 bases from V and 0 bases from J; junction bases left unmatched: 7. The CDR3 is 16 residues long. Germline-derived CDR1 and CDR2 are MNHEY and SMNVEV (reference sequence). The CDR3 sequence: CASLLTSGASTDTQYF. The CDR3 DNA follows: TGTGCCAGCCTCCTGACTAGCGGGGCTAGCACAGATACGCAGTATTTT.

This clonotype was picked up many times. The V and J genes are TRBV6-6 and TRBJ2-3, with D uncertain. CDR1 MNHNY and CDR2 SVGAGI come from the germline V gene (reference sequence). This CDR3 comprises 15 residues. V gave up 2 bases and J gave up 5 bases, with 14 bases separating them. The CDR3 reads CASSYEGQGRDTQYF. The CDR3 DNA follows: TGTGCCAGCAGTTACGAAGGGCAAGGCCGAGATACGCAGTATTTT.

This clonotype was observed at least ten times. CDR3 amino acids: CASSLYRVVEPQHF. CDR3 sequence (DNA): TGTGCCAGCAGCCTTTATAGGGTCGTGGAGCCCCAGCATTTT. The J gene is TRBJ1-5, the V gene TRBV12-3 or TRBV12-4; D uncertain. The CDR3 is made up of 14 amino acids. Trimming removed 6 bases from V and 8 bases from J, with 17 bases in between.

This clonotype was observed many times. The rearrangement links TRBV6-1 to TRBJ1-2, with a weak D call TRBD1 (5 bases). Germline CDR1 MNHNS, CDR2 SASEGT. CDR3 length: 14 residues. Trimming removed 6 bases at V and 4 bases at J, with 15 bases between. In DNA form, the CDR3 reads TGTGCCAGCAGCGGGGGAGCAAGGGTCTATGGCTACACCTTC. It yields the protein CASSGGARVYGYTF.

This clonotype was seen at least ten times. The V gene is TRBV6-2 or TRBV6-3, the J gene TRBJ2-7; D is perhaps TRBD1 or TRBD2 (6 bases each). Germline CDR1 is MNHEY and CDR2 is SVGEGT. The CDR3 has 15 amino acids. V lost 0 bases and J 3 bases, leaving 12 bases between the germline ends. This chain's CDR3 is CASSYSSRGLYEQYF. In nucleotides, the CDR3 is TGTGCCAGCAGTTACTCTTCCAGGGGACTCTACGAGCAGTACTTC.

This clonotype appeared many times. The V call is TRBV12-3 or TRBV12-4, the J call TRBJ2-7, with 10 positions matching TRBD2. The V segment lost 8 bases and the J segment 6 bases; nucleotides outside the gene matches: 16. This CDR3 region has 16 residues. CDR3 bases: TGTGCCAGCGGGGGATATTTGGCTAGCGGGGGTTCCGAGCAGTACTTC. It specifies CASGGYLASGGSEQYF.

This clonotype was counted at least ten times. The rearrangement uses TRBV7-8 and TRBJ2-2, with 7 bases aligning to TRBD1. V shed 5 bases and J 5 bases; nucleotides not matched to a gene: 5. The CDR3 has 14 residues. The germline V gene has CDR1 SGHVS and CDR2 FQNEAQ. CDR3 in amino acids: CASSNRGNTGELFF. In DNA form, the CDR3 reads TGTGCCAGCAGCAACAGGGGAAATACCGGGGAGCTGTTTTTT.

With regard to this clonotype: Given a much more abundant clone one base away, this may be a read error. The chain carries TRBV12-3 or TRBV12-4 and TRBJ2-7; D perhaps matches TRBD1 (5 bases). V lost 1 base and J lost 10, with 14 bases in between. The CDR3 sequence is 13 residues long. This CDR3 is CASSLDRPRDQYF. CDR3 sequence (DNA): TGTGCCAGCAGTTTAGATCGCCCCAGGGATCAGTACTTC.

In its sample, this clonotype was seen many times. This chain links TRBV5-8 with TRBJ1-5; D not certain. The CDR3 is 12 amino acids. V gave up 7 bases and J gave up 3 bases, with 8 bases separating them. Germline-derived CDR1 and CDR2 are SGHTS and YDEGEE. The CDR3 DNA is TGTGCCAGCGGCCCCTTCAATCAGCCCCAGCATTTT. As protein: CASGPFNQPQHF.